Below, 26 T cell receptor beta chains from the same sample are listed, as sequenced in a study of shared clonotypes between healthy human individuals. Clones were sequenced by immunoSEQ multiplex PCR, and TCRdb holds only the in-frame ones, with some missing. Among approximately 2.4 million clones listed, roughly 95% were seen once. What was sequenced was naive CD4+ T cells sorted from blood. Documented subset: CD45RA+ positively selected. The receptors here all came from a man aged 18 to 30 in good health.

The gene calls are TRBV30 and TRBJ2-1; 11 nucleotides line up with TRBD2. This CDR3 has 17 residues. V lost 0 bases and J lost 6; bases outside the gene matches: 10. Germline V lookup: CDR1 GTSNPN, CDR2 SVGIG (reference sequence). Here the CDR3 DNA reads TGTGCCTGGAGTGTCTTCTTTAGCGGGGGGGTCGTCAATGAGCAGTTCTTC. Protein sequence: CAWSVFFSGGVVNEQFF.

J is TRBJ2-2 and V is TRBV5-1, with D perhaps matching TRBD2 (5 bases). The V and J ends lost 0 bases and 6 bases respectively, with 15 bases between them. The CDR3 is 16 residues long. Germline V gene data show CDR1 as SGHRS and CDR2 as YFSETQ. The CDR3 coding sequence is TGCGCCAGCAGCTTGGCCGGGAATGAGGGCCCCGGGGAGCTGTTTTTT. This translates into CASSLAGNEGPGELFF.

V usage is TRBV5-1 and J usage is TRBJ2-7, with 12 bases aligning to TRBD2. The CDR3 loop spans 16 amino acids. Per the germline V gene, CDR1 is SGHRS and CDR2 is YFSETQ. The V segment lost 0 bases and the J segment 3 bases; nucleotides outside the gene matches: 4. The CDR3 sequence: CASSLGLAGEIYEQYF. The DNA of the CDR3 is TGCGCCAGCAGCTTGGGACTAGCGGGAGAGATCTACGAGCAGTACTTC.

The CDR3 nucleotides read TGCAGCGCCTTTTCGAGCACAGATACGCAGTATTTT. Translated: CSAFSSTDTQYF. The chain is built from TRBV29-1 and TRBJ2-3; the D is unclear. This CDR3 has 12 residues. The ends were cut back, 7 bases at V and 0 bases at J, with 8 bases in the middle. Germline V gene sequence: CDR1 SQVTM, CDR2 ANQGSEA.

This chain links TRBV7-2 with TRBJ2-5, with D tentatively TRBD1 (6 bases). Trimming pared 4 bases from V and 4 bases from J, leaving 19 bases between. The CDR3 consists of 16 residues. Germline V gives CDR1 SGHTA, CDR2 FQGNSA. CDR3 DNA: TGTGCCAGCAGCTCCCGGTCTCTACAGGGCCCAGAGACCCAGTACTTC. It yields the protein CASSSRSLQGPETQYF.

V is TRBV7-2 and J is TRBJ2-2, with unresolved D. CDR3 size: 15 residues. Per germline, CDR1 SGHTA and CDR2 FQGNSA. Trimming stripped 7 bases from V and 2 bases from J, with 14 bases between. CDR3 bases: TGTGCCAGCATCCGGTTTGGGCTTAACACCGGGGAGCTGTTTTTT. The encoded protein is CASIRFGLNTGELFF.

The gene calls are TRBV7-2 and TRBJ1-2; tentative D call: TRBD1 (6 bases). Germline values: CDR1 SGHTA, CDR2 FQGNSA. V was clipped by 5 bases and J by 4 bases, with 14 bases between them. This CDR3 comprises 14 residues. CDR3 DNA: TGTGCCAGCAGCCTCTCCGGGACAATCTATGGCTACACCTTC. Encoded protein: CASSLSGTIYGYTF.

This chain joins TRBV2 and TRBJ2-4; TRBD1 or TRBD2 may be the D gene (5 bases each). V was clipped by 6 bases and J by 1 base, with 10 bases between them. Germline V gives CDR1 SNHLY, CDR2 FYNNEI. The CDR3 consists of 14 residues. The CDR3 spells CASSGTGAKNIQYF. CDR3 nucleotides: TGTGCCAGCAGCGGGACCGGCGCCAAAAACATTCAGTACTTC.

The gene calls are TRBV30 and TRBJ2-7; D unresolved. Trimming took off 2 bases at V and 6 bases at J, with 11 bases between the two ends. CDR3 size: 12 residues. The germline V gene has CDR1 GTSNPN and CDR2 SVGIG (reference sequence). In DNA, the CDR3 is TGTGCCTGGAGTAATCCTTCCCTCGAGCAGTACTTC. Translation gives CAWSNPSLEQYF. Variable domain in full (rest from reference TRBV30 and TRBJ2-7): SQTIHQWPATLVQPVGSPLSLECTVEGTSNPNLYWYRQAAGRGLQLLFYSVGIGQISSEVPQNLSASRPQDRQFILSSKKLLLSDSGFYLCAWSNPSLEQYFGPGTRLTVT.

The rearrangement links TRBV15 to TRBJ1-3; no reliable D call. V shed 0 bases and J shed 4 bases, with 7 bases lying between them. This CDR3 contains 14 residues. Germline assignment: CDR1 LNHNV and CDR2 YYDKDF (reference sequence). DNA for the CDR3: TGTGCCACCAGCAGAGATGCGAGCGGAAACACCATATATTTT. Translating it yields CATSRDASGNTIYF.

The rearrangement links TRBV4-1 to TRBJ2-5; 14 bases fit TRBD2. The trim removed 0 bases at V and 4 bases at J, leaving 10 bases unmatched. The CDR3 length is 19 residues. Germline V lookup: CDR1 MGHRA, CDR2 YSYEKL. The CDR3: CASSQDPGTSGSSGETQYF. CDR3 DNA: TGCGCCAGCAGCCAAGATCCAGGGACTAGCGGGAGCAGCGGAGAGACCCAGTACTTC.

The rearrangement links TRBV27 to TRBJ1-5; TRBD1 might be the D (5 bases). This CDR3 has 16 amino acids. V gave up 6 bases and J gave up 0 bases, with 15 bases separating them. CDR1 and CDR2 from the germline V gene are MNHEY and SMNVEV (reference sequence). DNA for the CDR3: TGTGCCAGCAGCGGGACGGCCAGTCTTAGCAATCAGCCCCAGCATTTT. Protein sequence: CASSGTASLSNQPQHF.

The chain is built from TRBV6-5 and TRBJ2-2; 9 bases fit TRBD1. This CDR3 has 15 amino acids. V lost 6 bases, J lost 3 bases, and 5 bases stayed unmatched. Germline V CDR1 and CDR2: MNHEY, SVGAGI. CDR3: CASSYRGLDTGELFF. The CDR3 region has the DNA TGTGCCAGCAGCTACAGGGGGCTGGACACCGGGGAGCTGTTTTTT.

V is TRBV27 and J is TRBJ2-5; D is unresolved. V was pared by 3 bases and J by 0 bases, with 8 bases between. In germline, CDR1 is MNHEY, CDR2 SMNVEV (reference sequence). The CDR3 runs to 14 residues. This CDR3 reads CASSFFGYQETQYF. CDR3 coding DNA: TGTGCCAGCAGTTTTTTCGGGTACCAAGAGACCCAGTACTTC.

The CDR3 here is CASSGGSGGYEQYF. CDR3 nucleotides: TGTGCCAGCAGTGGGGGATCGGGAGGCTACGAGCAGTACTTC. The chain links TRBV25-1 to TRBJ2-7; 7 bases line up with TRBD2. This CDR3 has 14 residues. Germline V CDR1 and CDR2: MGHDK, SYGVNS. The trim removed 4 bases at V and 3 bases at J, leaving 6 bases unmatched.

The V gene is TRBV2, the J gene TRBJ2-5; the D gene could be TRBD1 or TRBD2 (5 bases each). Trimming pared 5 bases from V and 5 bases from J, leaving 9 bases between. This CDR3 has 12 amino acids. Germline assignment: CDR1 SNHLY and CDR2 FYNNEI. The CDR3 nucleotides read TGTGCCAGCAGTCCGGGACGCGAGACCCAGTACTTC. The encoded protein is CASSPGRETQYF.

The V gene is TRBV6-1, the J gene TRBJ2-5; TRBD1 matches at 9 bases. Germline lookup yields CDR1 MNHNS and CDR2 SASEGT. With V trimmed by 8 bases and J by 8 bases, 12 bases remained unmatched. CDR3 size: 14 residues. The CDR3 DNA follows: TGTGCCAGCTTCCCTGGGACAGGGAAGGGAACCCAGTACTTC. This sequence encodes CASFPGTGKGTQYF.

The CDR3 reads CSVSRDYVGEQYF. The CDR3 coding sequence is TGCAGCGTGTCTCGGGACTACGTGGGAGAGCAGTACTTC. The rearrangement links TRBV29-1 to TRBJ2-7; the match to TRBD2 covers 7 bases. The germline V gene has CDR1 SQVTM and CDR2 ANQGSEA. V lost 6 bases to trimming and J lost 7 bases; unmatched junction nucleotides: 12. This CDR3 is 13 amino acids long.

The chain carries TRBV7-9 and TRBJ1-1; the D is unclear. Germline-derived CDR1 and CDR2 are SEHNR and FQNEAQ (reference sequence). This CDR3 region has 15 residues. Trimming removed 11 bases from V and 1 base from J, with 20 bases in between. CDR3 loop: CAAGTGGAWNTEAFF. CDR3 in DNA: TGTGCCGCTGGTACGGGAGGAGCCTGGAACACTGAAGCTTTCTTT.

DNA for the CDR3: TGTGCCAGCAGTGTAGAAATAGGACAGGGAGAGTTCTTC. Its protein is CASSVEIGQGEFF. This chain joins TRBV6-1 and TRBJ2-1; 8 nucleotides line up with TRBD1. V was pared by 4 bases and J by 14 bases, with 10 bases of the junction left unmatched. The CDR3 spans 13 residues. Looked up from germline, CDR1 is MNHNS and CDR2 is SASEGT.

The V gene is TRBV10-3, the J gene TRBJ2-3; 9 positions agree with TRBD1. In germline, CDR1 is ENHRY, CDR2 SYGVKD. Losses at the gene ends were 6 bases for V and 3 bases for J; bases not matched to a gene: 13. This CDR3 comprises 17 residues. The CDR3 is CAIRDTSGQGRTDTQYF. In DNA form, the CDR3 reads TGTGCCATCAGAGACACAAGCGGACAGGGGAGAACAGATACGCAGTATTTT.

The V and J genes are TRBV18 and TRBJ1-5; 8 bases fit TRBD1. Losses at the gene ends were 5 bases for V and 0 bases for J; bases not matched to a gene: 12. Per the germline V gene, CDR1 is KGHSH and CDR2 is LQKENI. CDR3 length equals 18 residues. The CDR3 sequence is CASSRNAGTGDSNQPQHF. Here the CDR3 DNA reads TGTGCCAGCTCAAGAAATGCCGGGACAGGTGATAGCAATCAGCCCCAGCATTTT.

CDR3 bases: TGTGCCAGCAGCCTCTTCGGGAGCACAGATACGCAGTATTTT. Translating gives CASSLFGSTDTQYF. This chain uses TRBV11-3 with TRBJ2-3; D not resolved. There are 14 residues in the CDR3. Trimming cost V 5 bases and J 0 bases, with 9 bases left between them. The germline V gene encodes CDR1 SGHNT and CDR2 YENEEA.

This rearrangement joins TRBV7-9 to TRBJ2-7; D is perhaps TRBD2 (7 bases). V lost 6 bases, J lost 0 bases, and 21 bases lay in between. This CDR3 contains 17 residues. The V gene's germline CDR1 is SEHNR and CDR2 FQNEAQ (reference sequence). CDR3 coding DNA: TGTGCCAGCAGTTGGGATGTAGCCGGGGGGCCCTCCTACGAGCAGTACTTC. Residues: CASSWDVAGGPSYEQYF.

Written as DNA, the CDR3 is TGTGCCAGCAGTGTAGAAGAGAACACTGAAGCTTTCTTT. Protein sequence: CASSVEENTEAFF. The chain uses TRBV6-4 and TRBJ1-1; no clear D. Germline assignment: CDR1 MRHNA and CDR2 SNTAGT. V lost 4 bases and J lost 1, with 7 bases in between. The CDR3 has 13 amino acids.

The J gene is TRBJ2-1, the V gene TRBV6-6, with a weak D call TRBD2 (5 bases). With 5 bases removed from V and 4 bases from J, the gap between germline ends came to 6 bases. The germline gives CDR1 MNHNY, CDR2 SVGAGI (reference sequence). CDR3 length: 12 residues. DNA for the CDR3: TGTGCCAGCAGTAGACTATACAATGAGCAGTTCTTC. Translation gives CASSRLYNEQFF.